The entry below describes one TCR beta chain. The antigen is unknown. This CDR3 is built from 17 residues. Per the germline V gene, CDR1 is SEHNR and CDR2 is FQNEAQ (reference sequence). The V end was cut by 5 bases, the J end by 7 bases, with 24 bases between. The entry originates in a study of T-cell reconstitution after alpha-beta-depleted transplantation in children. The study's findings and limits: At around two months after transplant, the alpha-beta T cells were reportedly derived from several hundred expanded clones that came from non-depleted graft cells. A year post-transplant, T-cell counts and diversity derived mostly from newly produced T cells.

Unique molecular identifiers tagged the TCRbeta library. One entry per CDR3 protein results from TCRdb running MiXCR on the PCR reads. The sample shows about 300,000 distinct CDR3 sequences, nearly 8% of them seen only once. This TCR came from a female patient under 10 years old who had a stem cell transplant for Fanconi anemia, so the T cells may come from the graft donor. Sequences were derived from peripheral blood, sampled 360 days after TCRalphabeta/CD19-depleted stem cell transplant. The chain employs TRBV7-9 and TRBJ1-5; TRBD1 is a possible D gene (5 bases). This chain's CDR3 is CASSQWSGLGVYQPQHF. The CDR3 DNA follows: TGTGCCAGCAGCCAATGGTCAGGGTTGGGGGTATACCAGCCCCAGCATTTT. Full variable domain (missing parts from reference TRBV7-9 and TRBJ1-5): DTGVSQNPRHKITKRGQNVTFRCDPISEHNRLYWYRQTLGQGPEFLTYFQNEAQLEKSRLLSDRFSAERPKGSFSTLEIQRTEQGDSAMYLCASSQWSGLGVYQPQHFGDGTRLSIL.